Presented here are 13 T cell receptor beta chains from one specimen sequenced in a study of patients and donors after allogeneic stem cell transplantation (dated by TCRdb to about 2020). Receptor libraries were prepared by RT-PCR. Sequencing was carried out with a NextSeq 550. The public reads were reanalyzed by TCRdb: fastp trimming at Q25, MiXCR alignment, in-frame beta chains only. Rows with a matching CDR3 protein are joined into one entry that keeps the most common DNA and genes. Present in this sample are approximately 210,000 distinct CDR3 sequences, roughly 40% of which were seen just once. The top ten clones comprise about 30% of the sample. Source material: blood, either unsorted or a sorted T cell fraction (not recorded which). The receptors were sampled from a human donor who was either an allogeneic HSCT recipient or a stem cell or donor lymphocyte infusion donor (not recorded which). It is not recorded whose cells these are; they may come from a transplant donor.

This clonotype showed up just a few times. The V and J genes are TRBV29-1 and TRBJ2-7, with 9 positions matching TRBD2. The CDR3 spans 13 residues. The V gene end was trimmed by 4 bases and the J gene end by 3 bases; junction bases not matched to a gene: 4. Per the germline V gene, CDR1 is SQVTM and CDR2 is ANQGSEA. The CDR3 region is CSVAASGDYEQYF. DNA for the CDR3: TGCAGCGTTGCGGCTAGCGGGGACTACGAGCAGTACTTC.

The rearrangement uses TRBV6-2 or TRBV6-3 and TRBJ1-5; D is unresolved. The CDR3 is 13 amino acids. Trimming took off 7 bases at V and 6 bases at J, with 13 bases between the two ends. Germline CDR1 reads MNHEY; CDR2 reads SVGEGT. This chain's CDR3 is CASTFPGSQPQHF. The CDR3 bases are TGTGCCAGCACCTTCCCAGGATCTCAGCCCCAGCATTTT.

This clonotype was counted a few times. The chain has TRBV12-3 or TRBV12-4 and TRBJ1-1; D possibly corresponds to TRBD1 (6 bases). The CDR3 has 14 amino acids. Deletions cut 7 bases from V and 3 bases from J, with 15 bases between. In DNA, the CDR3 is TGTGCCAGCATCCGCCACAGGGTAGACACTGAAGCTTTCTTT. Translating gives CASIRHRVDTEAFF.

This clonotype showed up just a few times. The chain combines TRBV12-3 or TRBV12-4 with TRBJ1-1, with a weak D call TRBD1 (6 bases). The CDR3 length is 14 residues. The ends were cut back, 6 bases at V and 1 base at J, with 12 bases in the middle. CDR3 amino acids: CASSRSTGNTEAFF. Written as DNA, the CDR3 is TGTGCCAGCAGCCGTTCGACAGGGAACACTGAAGCTTTCTTT.

This clonotype was found a few times. The genes are TRBV7-3 and TRBJ2-3, with unresolved D. Trimming took 3 bases from V and 0 from J, leaving 7 bases between them. The length of the CDR3 is 14 residues. Germline V gene data show CDR1 as SGHTA and CDR2 as FQGTGA. The CDR3 DNA sequence: TGTGCCAGCAGCTTTGACGCTAGCACAGATACGCAGTATTTT. The encoded protein is CASSFDASTDTQYF.

CDR3 residues: CSVARTHDTDTQYF. The DNA for the CDR3 is TGCAGCGTTGCAAGGACCCATGACACAGATACGCAGTATTTT. The genes are TRBV29-1 and TRBJ2-3; no firm D call. The CDR3 is 14 residues long. V was clipped by 4 bases and J by 2 bases, with 13 bases between them. From germline, CDR1 is SQVTM and CDR2 ANQGSEA.

The rearrangement links TRBV4-1 to TRBJ2-2; D uncertain. This CDR3 spans 15 amino acids. Germline loops: CDR1 MGHRA, CDR2 YSYEKL. V was trimmed by 3 bases and J by 7 bases, leaving 15 bases between them. CDR3 coding DNA: TGCGCCAGCAGCCAGTTCGACGGAGCTGGCGGGGAGCTGTTTTTT. Residues: CASSQFDGAGGELFF.

V is TRBV3-1 and J is TRBJ1-1; 8 bases agree with TRBD1. This CDR3 has 16 amino acids. The germline V gene has CDR1 LGHDT and CDR2 YNNKEL (reference sequence). The J segment lost 10 bases and the V segment lost 0 bases, leaving 13 bases of the junction unmatched. CDR3 residues: CASSQEPIGQGWIAFF. CDR3 coding DNA: TGTGCCAGCAGCCAAGAACCTATCGGACAGGGATGGATAGCTTTCTTT.

DNA for the CDR3: TGTGCCAGCAGTATGGTCAATCAGCCCCAGCATTTT. Residues: CASSMVNQPQHF. The chain recombines TRBV6-1 with TRBJ1-5; the D is unclear. V lost 5 bases, J lost 3 bases, and 5 bases lay in between. The CDR3 loop spans 12 amino acids. Per germline, CDR1 MNHNS and CDR2 SASEGT.

The rearrangement joins TRBV4-3 to TRBJ1-1, with D possibly being TRBD1 (5 bases). V was trimmed by 1 base and J by 3 bases, leaving 18 bases between them. The germline CDR1 and CDR2 sequences are LGHNA and YSLEER. This CDR3 is built from 17 residues. CDR3 nucleotide sequence: TGCGCCAGCAGCCAAGGCATACCCGGGACCACGGACACTGAAGCTTTCTTT. Protein sequence: CASSQGIPGTTDTEAFF.

This clonotype turned up a few times. The rearrangement uses TRBV28 and TRBJ1-4; D not resolved. The germline CDR1 and CDR2 sequences are MDHEN and SYDVKM. This CDR3 contains 16 residues. Trimming took 2 bases from V and 0 from J, leaving 10 bases between them. The CDR3: CASSLRGIATNEKLFF. The CDR3 DNA reads TGTGCCAGCAGTTTAAGAGGGATTGCAACTAATGAAAAACTGTTTTTT.

The CDR3 sequence: CASSPGTAPNYGYTF. As DNA, the CDR3 is TGTGCCAGCAGTCCAGGGACAGCTCCTAACTATGGCTACACCTTC. J is TRBJ1-2 and V is TRBV12-3 or TRBV12-4, with 7 bases aligning to TRBD1. The length of the CDR3 is 15 residues. V was clipped by 5 bases and J by 0 bases; unmatched bases: 6.

Here the CDR3 DNA reads TGTGCCAGCAGAGCGCCGGGAGGCACAGATACGCAGTATTTT. Protein: CASRAPGGTDTQYF. The chain recombines TRBV28 with TRBJ2-3; D possibly corresponds to TRBD2 (6 bases). In germline, CDR1 is MDHEN, CDR2 SYDVKM. This CDR3 is 14 amino acids long. With 6 bases removed from V and 1 base from J, the gap between germline ends came to 11 bases.